This T cell receptor (beta chain) was recorded in a study of blood T cells in healthy people across ages. The CDR3 runs to 14 residues. In germline, CDR1 is LGHDT, CDR2 YNNKEL (reference sequence). The V gene end was trimmed by 1 base and the J gene end by 6 bases; junction bases not matched to a gene: 5. A second 7 to 11 cycle PCR used barcoded and J-beta primers. All cDNA molecules were each tagged by a template-switch adaptor with 12 random nucleotides. TCRdb called the 5' RACE reads again in MiXCR, with one record for every CDR3 protein. The sample carries about 570,000 distinct CDR3 sequences, approximately 27% recorded once. Findings of the study overall: More naive CD4+ cells and higher diversity were found in long-lived than in aged donors.

Only a few counts were recorded for this clonotype. Its antigen is still unknown. Peripheral blood from each donor was collected in a volume of about 9.9 milliliters. Total RNA amounts of at least 5.5 micrograms were extracted per sample. What was sequenced was blood. This chain joins TRBV3-1 and TRBJ1-2; 7 bases line up with TRBD1. The sequence derives from a woman aged 65 to 85 in good health. The CDR3 DNA follows: TGTGCCAGCAGCCAAGGAAGGGGGCGCAATGGCTACACCTTC. Its translation: CASSQGRGRNGYTF.